Below, 22 T cell receptor beta chains from the same sample are listed, as sequenced in a study of blood T cell repertoires in COVID-19 (dated by TCRdb to 2018 to 2020). Libraries were prepared through the immunoSEQ multiplex PCR assay. TCRdb limited this immuneACCESS table to in-frame rearrangements with V and J called. A share of clones is missing; checked studies link under half to unresolved V genes, and the rest is unexplained. Across this sample there are about 72,000 clones, with about four fifths seen only once. The top ten clones comprise under 20% of the sample. Sequenced sample: peripheral blood. All receptors derive from a human donor in a cohort sampled during active COVID-19.

The genes are TRBV9 and TRBJ2-7, with D possibly TRBD1 on 6 matching bases. CDR3 length: 15 residues. CDR1 and CDR2 (germline): SGDLS, YYNGEE. The V end lost 0 bases, the J end lost 5 bases, and 15 bases lay between the germline ends. The CDR3: CASSVGGGGGNEQYF. The CDR3 DNA sequence: TGTGCCAGCAGCGTAGGAGGGGGTGGTGGTAACGAGCAGTACTTC.

The V and J genes are TRBV7-9 and TRBJ1-6, with no clear D. CDR1 and CDR2 from the germline V gene are SEHNR and FQNEAQ (reference sequence). V lost 5 bases and J 5 bases, leaving 4 bases between the germline ends. The CDR3 has 12 amino acids. CDR3 residues: CASSLDNSPLHF. Written as DNA, the CDR3 is TGTGCCAGCAGCCTCGATAATTCACCCCTCCACTTT.

The chain uses TRBV30 and TRBJ2-7, with 10 bases lining up with TRBD2. Trimming at V came to 2 bases and at J to 4 bases, leaving 5 bases not matched to a gene. The CDR3 runs to 14 residues. The germline CDR1 and CDR2 sequences are GTSNPN and SVGIG (reference sequence). The CDR3 bases are TGTGCCTGGAGTAGGAGCGGGGGGGGTTACGAGCAGTACTTC. The encoded protein is CAWSRSGGGYEQYF.

The V and J genes are TRBV7-3 and TRBJ2-7, with D possibly being TRBD1 (6 bases). The CDR3 runs 12 residues. Germline V CDR1 and CDR2: SGHTA, FQGTGA. V lost 5 bases and J lost 4, with 9 bases in between. The CDR3 DNA follows: TGTGCCAGCAGCCTCAGGGGATACGAGCAGTACTTC. Encoded protein: CASSLRGYEQYF.

The rearrangement joins TRBV7-3 to TRBJ2-7; TRBD2 agrees at 9 bases. CDR3 length: 14 amino acids. V gave up 5 bases and J gave up 3 bases; unmatched junction bases: 5. Germline CDR1 reads SGHTA; CDR2 reads FQGTGA. The CDR3 is CASSGGSGGYEQYF. As DNA, the CDR3 is TGTGCCAGCAGCGGAGGTAGCGGGGGCTACGAGCAGTACTTC.

The chain has TRBV5-6 and TRBJ1-6; D uncertain. The CDR3 is made up of 16 amino acids. Trimming stripped 0 bases from V and 9 bases from J, with 16 bases between. CDR1 is SGHDT, CDR2 YYEEEE, per germline. In DNA form, the CDR3 reads TGTGCCAGCAGCTTGGCGTCAGAGGGTGGTCGTTCACCCCTCCACTTT. Its protein product is CASSLASEGGRSPLHF.

The V and J genes are TRBV4-3 and TRBJ1-4; D is possibly TRBD1 (6 bases). The CDR3 is 15 residues long. Germline CDR1 reads LGHNA; CDR2 reads YSLEER. V was cut by 4 bases and J by 8 bases, with 17 bases left in between. CDR3 amino acids: CASSPHTGNVEKLFF. The CDR3 DNA reads as TGCGCCAGCAGCCCCCATACAGGGAACGTCGAAAAACTGTTTTTT.

The chain employs TRBV28 and TRBJ1-2, with 8 positions matching TRBD1. The CDR3 extends over 15 amino acids. J lost 0 bases, V lost 5 bases, and 5 bases had no gene match. Germline V gene sequence: CDR1 MDHEN, CDR2 SYDVKM. The CDR3 DNA sequence: TGTGCCAGCAGTCACTCGACAGGGGCTAACTATGGCTACACCTTC. This encodes CASSHSTGANYGYTF.

The V gene is TRBV5-1, the J gene TRBJ2-2; D may be TRBD2 (5 bases). The CDR3 runs to 15 residues. Per germline, CDR1 SGHRS and CDR2 YFSETQ. V lost 2 bases, J lost 0 bases, and 8 bases lay in between. The CDR3 here is CASSFKRTNTGELFF. CDR3 coding DNA: TGCGCCAGCAGCTTTAAGCGGACGAACACCGGGGAGCTGTTTTTT.

The CDR3 reads CASSVGRVNTEAFF. For the CDR3, the DNA is TGTGCCAGCAGCGTAGGCAGGGTGAACACTGAAGCTTTCTTT. The chain is built from TRBV9 and TRBJ1-1; weak D call: TRBD1 (5 bases). Germline CDR1 and CDR2: SGDLS and YYNGEE. V gave up 0 bases and J gave up 0 bases, with 6 bases separating them. The CDR3 runs to 14 residues.

This sequence joins TRBV2 and TRBJ1-5; maybe TRBD1 (6 bases). The germline gives CDR1 SNHLY, CDR2 FYNNEI. The germline V and J ends were trimmed by 6 bases and 1 base, with 10 bases remaining between them. The CDR3 has 14 residues. The CDR3 loop reads CASSAQGSNQPQHF. The CDR3 DNA reads TGTGCCAGCAGCGCACAGGGAAGCAATCAGCCCCAGCATTTT.

The chain has TRBV6-2 or TRBV6-3 and TRBJ1-5; a weak D match, TRBD1 (6 bases). The V gene's germline CDR1 is MNHEY and CDR2 SVGEGT. The CDR3 runs 13 residues. The germline V and J ends were trimmed by 5 bases and 1 base, with 6 bases remaining between them. CDR3 in amino acids: CASSTGSNQPQHF. For the CDR3, the DNA is TGTGCCAGCAGTACAGGGAGCAATCAGCCCCAGCATTTT.

This chain uses TRBV6-5 with TRBJ2-3; 7 positions match TRBD2. Germline trimming cut 7 bases from V and 0 bases from J; bases unmatched to any gene: 4. In germline, CDR1 is MNHEY, CDR2 SVGAGI. The length of the CDR3 is 14 residues. CDR3 amino acids: CASKSRESTDTQYF. The DNA of the CDR3 is TGTGCCAGCAAGTCGCGGGAGAGCACAGATACGCAGTATTTT.

In its sample, this clone was seen a few times. The CDR3 spells CASSIPGGSRTTEAFF. CDR3 DNA: TGTGCCAGTAGTATCCCGGGGGGATCCAGGACAACTGAAGCTTTCTTT. V usage is TRBV19 and J usage is TRBJ1-1; the D gene is possibly TRBD1 (5 bases). Trimming stripped 3 bases from V and 5 bases from J, with 19 bases between. This CDR3 contains 16 residues. CDR1 LNHDA and CDR2 SQIVND come from the germline V gene (reference sequence).

This clone showed up just a few times. The chain has TRBV2 and TRBJ1-2; possible D gene TRBD1, 5 bases. From germline, CDR1 is SNHLY and CDR2 FYNNEI. V was shortened by 8 bases and J by 6 bases, with 16 bases between the two germline ends. The CDR3 has 13 residues. The chain's CDR3 is CASRRVRGNGYTF. The CDR3 region has the DNA TGTGCCAGCCGAAGGGTTCGGGGGAATGGCTACACCTTC.

This chain uses TRBV6-2 or TRBV6-3 with TRBJ2-1, with TRBD2 identical over 11 bases. This CDR3 is built from 20 residues. From germline, CDR1 is MNHEY and CDR2 SVGEGT. V dropped 0 bases and J dropped 4; count of bases not matched to a gene: 14. The CDR3 loop reads CASSYSPGASGLAVYNEQFF. For the CDR3, the DNA is TGTGCCAGCAGTTACTCTCCCGGGGCGTCGGGACTAGCGGTATACAATGAGCAGTTCTTC.

The rearrangement links TRBV6-5 to TRBJ2-7; 9 positions match TRBD1. CDR1 and CDR2 (germline): MNHEY, SVGAGI. V lost 5 bases to trimming and J lost 7 bases; unmatched junction nucleotides: 12. The CDR3 extends over 15 amino acids. The CDR3 sequence is CASSIQGALAFEQYF. The DNA for the CDR3 is TGTGCCAGCAGTATACAGGGGGCTCTCGCGTTTGAGCAGTACTTC.

The gene calls are TRBV4-1 and TRBJ2-5, with a tentative D call TRBD1 (6 bases). The CDR3 totals 13 residues. Germline V gene lookup returns CDR1 MGHRA and CDR2 YSYEKL. Trimming took off 5 bases at V and 2 bases at J, with 9 bases between the two ends. CDR3 region: CASSTTGQETQYF. CDR3 coding DNA: TGCGCCAGCAGCACGACAGGACAAGAGACCCAGTACTTC.

This chain connects TRBV4-1 to TRBJ2-7, with D perhaps matching TRBD1 (6 bases). The CDR3 is 16 amino acids. Trimming cost V 3 bases and J 3 bases, with 18 bases left between them. Germline V gene lookup returns CDR1 MGHRA and CDR2 YSYEKL. CDR3 protein: CASSQNYNRAGYEQYF. The CDR3 bases are TGCGCCAGCAGCCAGAATTACAACAGGGCTGGCTACGAGCAGTACTTC.

The chain links TRBV6-5 to TRBJ2-2; TRBD2 aligns across 8 bases. CDR1 is MNHEY and CDR2 is SVGAGI in the germline V gene. The J segment lost 2 bases and the V segment lost 6 bases, leaving 5 bases of the junction unmatched. This CDR3 spans 15 amino acids. In nucleotides, the CDR3 is TGTGCCAGCAGAACGGGGGGGTTTAACACCGGGGAGCTGTTTTTT. Translation: CASRTGGFNTGELFF.

This chain connects TRBV27 to TRBJ2-7; TRBD2 aligns across 8 bases. Germline V gene lookup returns CDR1 MNHEY and CDR2 SMNVEV (reference sequence). This CDR3 has 15 residues. The junction had 9 bases not matched to a gene; V was cut back by 5 bases and J by 3 bases. The CDR3 loop reads CASSLTLGGVYEQYF. The CDR3 region has the DNA TGTGCCAGCAGTCTAACCCTCGGGGGGGTCTACGAGCAGTACTTC.

The gene calls are TRBV25-1 and TRBJ2-5; unclear D gene. CDR1 is MGHDK, CDR2 SYGVNS, per germline. The CDR3 has 14 amino acids. Trimming took off 4 bases at V and 4 bases at J, with 13 bases between the two ends. Written as DNA, the CDR3 is TGTGCCAGCAGTGCCCGCGTGGTTGGAGAGACCCAGTACTTC. Amino acids: CASSARVVGETQYF.